The sequence of this TCR beta chain was determined in a study of spatial heterogeneity in lung cancer. Turning to the study itself: Sequencing covered available follow-up PBMC samples collected a median of approximately 2 years after resection.

The presence of a unique molecular identifier marked each TCR cDNA molecule. TCRdb independently ran MiXCR on the 5' RACE reads; one entry per CDR3 protein. The sample carries around 32,000 distinct CDR3 sequences, less than 11% recorded once. The time point here: blood at routine non-recurrence follow-up after resection. The sequenced material consisted of unsorted whole RNA from tumor, nontumor lung or frozen PBMC. Germline assignment: CDR1 MNHEY and CDR2 SVGEGT. The CDR3 length is 15 residues. With 2 bases clipped from V and 2 bases from J, the junction kept 5 bases outside the gene matches. The chain links TRBV6-2 or TRBV6-3 to TRBJ2-5, with TRBD2 matching 7 bases. This receptor was obtained from a female donor with early-stage non-small cell lung cancer. The source was PBMCs, collected at follow-up. The CDR3 spells CASSYQRGPQETQYF. For the CDR3, the DNA is TGTGCCAGCAGTTACCAGCGGGGCCCACAAGAGACCCAGTACTTC.